A few counts support the clone carrying this T cell receptor beta chain. What it binds is unknown. The record originates from a study of Graves' ophthalmopathy and Graves' hyperthyroidism. Using RNA transcripts, the TCR beta CDR3 regions were amplified. HTBI primers primed a first-round RT-PCR, and a second-round multiplex PCR followed. TCRdb reanalysed the multiplex PCR reads using MiXCR and keeps one entry per CDR3 protein. Of under 350,000 distinct CDR3 sequences in the sample, about 17% were seen once. The germline V gene has CDR1 LNHDA and CDR2 SQIVND (reference sequence). V lost 9 bases to trimming and J lost 2 bases, with 8 bases between them. The length of the CDR3 is 12 residues. Study-level results: A 13-signature model separated ophthalmopathy from stable hyperthyroidism, reaching about 88% sensitivity and 75% to 83% specificity cross-validated. Most clonotypes expanded in thyroid above 0.001 frequency were present in blood too.

Those donors who had ophthalmopathy presented with moderate-to-severe activity, a CAS of ≥3, a NOSPECS of ≥4 and a duration under 3 months. None of the included patients had other autoimmune diseases, uncontrolled infections, pregnancy or lactation, as these led to exclusion. Specimen: peripheral blood. The chain is built from TRBV19 and TRBJ1-3, with no clear D. The receptor was derived from an adult man with Graves' ophthalmopathy. The CDR3 is CASGWTGNTIYF. The CDR3 nucleotides are TGTGCCAGCGGGTGGACTGGAAACACCATATATTTT.